Each of the 29 T cell receptor beta chains below was sequenced from the same sample in a study of early T cells in non-severe SARS-CoV-2 infection (dated by TCRdb to 2020 to 2023). The library came from 5' RACE. Sequencer: NextSeq 500. Clones were called with MiXCR by TCRdb after fastp trimmed the public reads at Q25, and only in-frame beta chains were retained. Under each unique CDR3 protein, matching rows form one entry showing the most common genes and DNA. This sample holds roughly 65,000 distinct CDR3 sequences; 12% were observed only once. Under 2% of the sample comes from the top ten. Sequenced material: whole blood. The receptor set was obtained from an adult who was a healthcare worker with PCR-confirmed SARS-CoV-2 infection or an uninfected control (not recorded which).

The V call is TRBV7-3, the J call TRBJ1-2; perhaps TRBD1 as D (6 bases). This CDR3 contains 13 residues. Germline V gives CDR1 SGHTA, CDR2 FQGTGA. Trimming left V 1 base short and J 3 bases short, with 6 bases between. CDR3 in DNA: TGTGCCAGCAGCTTAAACAGGGACTATGGCTACACCTTC. This codes for CASSLNRDYGYTF.

The gene calls are TRBV20-1 and TRBJ1-4; TRBD1 might be the D (5 bases). In germline, CDR1 is DFQATT, CDR2 SNEGSKA (reference sequence). CDR3 size: 15 residues. The V end was cut by 4 bases, the J end by 7 bases, with 19 bases between. CDR3 DNA sequence: TGCAGTGCTAACACCCAGGCAGGGCTAGGTGAAAAACTGTTTTTT. It yields the protein CSANTQAGLGEKLFF.

This clonotype appeared many times. J is TRBJ2-1 and V is TRBV11-2; 10 positions agree with TRBD2. The CDR3 runs 15 residues. V lost 5 bases and J lost 6; bases outside the gene matches: 7. CDR1 and CDR2 from the germline V gene are SGHAT and FQNNGV. CDR3 residues: CASSESGGAGNEQFF. CDR3 bases: TGTGCCAGCAGCGAAAGCGGGGGGGCGGGCAATGAGCAGTTCTTC. The whole variable domain, filled in from reference TRBV11-2 and TRBJ2-1, reads EAGVAQSPRYKIIEKRQSVAFWCNPISGHATLYWYQQILGQGPKLLIQFQNNGVVDDSQLPKDRFSAERLKGVDSTLKIQPAKLEDSAVYLCASSESGGAGNEQFFGPGTRLTVL.

This clonotype was observed many times. DNA of the CDR3: TGTGCCAGCAGCTTAGCGCAGGGACAGGGGTCTGGGGCCAACGTCCTGACTTTC. It is translated as CASSLAQGQGSGANVLTF. The chain links TRBV7-6 to TRBJ2-6; 10 positions match TRBD1. Losses at the gene ends were 0 bases for V and 1 base for J; bases not matched to a gene: 3. Germline values: CDR1 SGHVS, CDR2 FNYEAQ. The CDR3 spans 18 residues.

This chain uses TRBV20-1 with TRBJ2-5; no reliable D call. There are 12 residues in the CDR3. Germline V CDR1 and CDR2: DFQATT, SNEGSKA (reference sequence). Deletions cut 3 bases from V and 4 bases from J, with 9 bases between. In DNA, the CDR3 is TGCAGTGCTAGCCCAAAGGTAGAGACCCAGTACTTC. This gives the protein CSASPKVETQYF.

V is TRBV28 and J is TRBJ2-5; TRBD2 agrees at 14 bases. After removal of 5 bases from V and 9 bases from J, the junction contained 8 bases not matched to a gene. The CDR3 totals 15 residues. Per the germline V gene, CDR1 is MDHEN and CDR2 is SYDVKM. The DNA for the CDR3 is TGTGCCAGCAGTCGTGGGACTAGCGGGGGAGGGGCCCAGTACTTC. Translated: CASSRGTSGGGAQYF.

This clonotype was recorded many times. The chain carries TRBV21-1 and TRBJ2-7; whether TRBD1, the table's D call, matches the DNA was not checked. TRBV21-1 is a listed pseudogene. This CDR3 has 16 amino acids. For the CDR3, the DNA is TGTGCCAGCAGCAAGGGAATTCATCAGGGGAACCACGAGCAGTACTTC. Its translation is CASSKGIHQGNHEQYF.

This chain joins TRBV6-2 or TRBV6-3 and TRBJ1-1; D might be TRBD1 (6 bases). CDR1 MNHEY and CDR2 SVGEGT come from the germline V gene. The CDR3 contains 13 residues. Trimming removed 4 bases from V and 10 bases from J, with 16 bases in between. The CDR3 is CASSFTLQGRAFF. The CDR3 region has the DNA TGTGCCAGCAGTTTTACCTTACAGGGACGAGCTTTCTTT.

The chain recombines TRBV20-1 with TRBJ2-3; tentatively, D is TRBD1 (6 bases). The CDR3 has 10 residues. Germline CDR1 is DFQATT and CDR2 is SNEGSKA (reference sequence). The CDR3 loop is CSVQGDTQYF. The CDR3 DNA reads TGCAGCGTGCAGGGGGATACGCAGTATTTT.

V usage is TRBV9 and J usage is TRBJ2-1; D is possibly TRBD2 (7 bases). V was shortened by 4 bases and J by 5 bases, with 13 bases between the two germline ends. The germline CDR1 and CDR2 sequences are SGDLS and YYNGEE. This CDR3 comprises 14 residues. This chain's CDR3 is CASSPRGADNEQFF. The CDR3 coding sequence is TGTGCCAGCAGCCCCCGGGGGGCTGACAATGAGCAGTTCTTC. Full variable domain (remainder filled in from reference TRBV9 and TRBJ2-1): DSGVTQTPKHLITATGQRVTLRCSPRSGDLSVYWYQQSLDQGLQFLIQYYNGEERAKGNILERFSAQQFPDLHSELNLSSLELGDSALYFCASSPRGADNEQFFGPGTRLTVL.

This clonotype was seen a handful of times. The genes are TRBV10-3 and TRBJ1-4; no clear D. Trimming removed 0 bases from V and 8 bases from J, with 16 bases in between. Germline CDR1 and CDR2: ENHRY and SYGVKD. This CDR3 is built from 16 residues. DNA for the CDR3: TGTGCCATCAGTGAGTCCAGCCAGATACCACAAGAAAAACTGTTTTTT. It yields the protein CAISESSQIPQEKLFF.

This clonotype was detected many times. The CDR3 bases are TGTGCCAGCAGCACCAGGGGAGAGGGCTACACCTTC. Translating it yields CASSTRGEGYTF. The chain employs TRBV9 and TRBJ1-2; possibly TRBD1 for D (6 bases). The germline V gene has CDR1 SGDLS and CDR2 YYNGEE. Trimming took 4 bases from V and 8 from J, leaving 12 bases between them. The CDR3 consists of 12 residues.

The chain combines TRBV6-5 with TRBJ2-5; D is uncertain. The CDR3 sequence is 16 residues long. Germline CDR1 MNHEY, CDR2 SVGAGI. V was pared by 6 bases and J by 0 bases, with 17 bases between. The CDR3 spells CASSYVQFGHQETQYF. The CDR3 coding sequence is TGTGCCAGCAGCTACGTCCAGTTCGGGCACCAAGAGACCCAGTACTTC.

This clonotype was detected many times. V and J are TRBV7-2 and TRBJ2-2; D is perhaps TRBD2 (6 bases). This CDR3 has 15 amino acids. Trimming left V 5 bases short and J 8 bases short, with 18 bases between. CDR1 SGHTA and CDR2 FQGNSA come from the germline V gene. The CDR3 coding sequence is TGTGCCAGCAGCCCGGCCCGCGGGGTGGGGGGGGAGCTGTTTTTT. It yields the protein CASSPARGVGGELFF.

The chain employs TRBV15 and TRBJ1-1; no definite D call. The CDR3 is made up of 13 amino acids. Germline V gene data show CDR1 as LNHNV and CDR2 as YYDKDF (reference sequence). V lost 8 bases and J lost 4, with 14 bases in between. The chain's CDR3 is CATLIVGTTEAFF. The CDR3 bases are TGTGCCACCCTCATCGTGGGAACCACTGAAGCTTTCTTT.

The V call is TRBV5-6, the J call TRBJ2-5; D not certain. This CDR3 has 13 residues. V was shortened by 0 bases and J by 3 bases, with 6 bases between the two germline ends. The germline V gene encodes CDR1 SGHDT and CDR2 YYEEEE. This chain's CDR3 is CASSLDSKETQYF. The CDR3 coding sequence is TGTGCCAGCAGCTTGGACAGTAAAGAGACCCAGTACTTC.

This clonotype was seen repeatedly, ten times or more. The chain recombines TRBV29-1 with TRBJ1-3; D perhaps matches TRBD1 (5 bases). CDR3 size: 14 residues. CDR1 SQVTM and CDR2 ANQGSEA come from the germline V gene. The germline V and J ends were trimmed by 3 bases and 0 bases, with 9 bases remaining between them. CDR3 DNA sequence: TGCAGCGTTGACAGGGAGAGCTCTGGAAACACCATATATTTT. It encodes CSVDRESSGNTIYF.

Many counts were recorded for this clonotype. This chain uses TRBV3-1 with TRBJ2-1; TRBD2 aligns across 9 bases. Per germline, CDR1 LGHDT and CDR2 YNNKEL (reference sequence). The CDR3 has 15 residues. After removal of 1 base from V and 10 bases from J, the junction contained 8 bases not matched to a gene. CDR3 amino acids: CASSQAELAGKEQFF. CDR3 nucleotides: TGTGCCAGCAGCCAAGCTGAACTAGCGGGCAAGGAGCAGTTCTTC.

This clonotype has at least ten counts. This chain connects TRBV2 to TRBJ1-1; unclear D gene. V was clipped by 4 bases and J by 1 base, with 10 bases between them. Germline values: CDR1 SNHLY, CDR2 FYNNEI. The CDR3 length is 14 residues. The DNA for the CDR3 is TGTGCCAGCAGTGTCGCTCTCCCGAACACTGAAGCTTTCTTT. Translating it yields CASSVALPNTEAFF.

In its sample, this clonotype was seen a few times. A single base separates this from a much larger clone, so it may be a read error. This sequence joins TRBV29-1 and TRBJ2-2; D is perhaps TRBD1 (6 bases). Germline assignment: CDR1 SQVTM and CDR2 ANQGSEA. This CDR3 is built from 14 residues. CDR3 loop: CIVGEGANTGELFF. CDR3 DNA sequence: TGCATCGTTGGAGAGGGGGCGAACACCGGGGAGCTGTTTTTT.

This clonotype was found many times. The chain links TRBV5-4 to TRBJ2-4; 9 bases fit TRBD2. Germline assignment: CDR1 SGHNT and CDR2 YYREEE (reference sequence). This CDR3 is 13 amino acids long. The trim removed 4 bases at V and 9 bases at J, leaving 5 bases unmatched. The CDR3 DNA reads TGTGCCAGCAGCCATAGCGGGGGTAGCATTCAGTACTTC. Amino acid sequence: CASSHSGGSIQYF.

The genes are TRBV11-2 and TRBJ2-1; D uncertain. V was pared by 0 bases and J by 7 bases, with 10 bases between. The CDR3 runs to 14 residues. In germline, CDR1 is SGHAT, CDR2 FQNNGV. This CDR3 is CASSLEPVGNEQFF. The CDR3 DNA sequence: TGTGCCAGCAGCTTAGAACCGGTGGGGAATGAGCAGTTCTTC.

This clonotype showed up just a few times. CDR3 coding DNA: TGTGCCAGCAGCTTAGGCCCTCCAGAGACCCAGTACTTC. It is translated as CASSLGPPETQYF. The J gene is TRBJ2-5, the V gene TRBV7-3; D is ambiguous. The CDR3 loop spans 13 amino acids. Trimming shortened V by 2 bases and J by 4 bases, and 8 bases separated the two germline ends. Germline CDR1 and CDR2: SGHTA and FQGTGA.

CDR3 residues: CASSLGLPSGNEQFF. The CDR3, as DNA: TGCGCCAGCAGCTTGGGGCTTCCTTCTGGTAATGAGCAGTTCTTC. The chain is built from TRBV5-1 and TRBJ2-1; D gene ambiguous. The germline gives CDR1 SGHRS, CDR2 YFSETQ. Deletions cut 0 bases from V and 7 bases from J, with 14 bases between. The CDR3 length is 15 residues. Drawing the rest from reference TRBV5-1 and TRBJ2-1, the complete variable domain is KAGVTQTPRYLIKTRGQQVTLSCSPISGHRSVSWYQQTPGQGLQFLFEYFSETQRNKGNFPGRFSGRQFSNSRSEMNVSTLELGDSALYLCASSLGLPSGNEQFFGPGTRLTVL.

The V gene is TRBV2, the J gene TRBJ1-1; no reliable D call. CDR3 length: 13 residues. The ends were cut back, 7 bases at V and 2 bases at J, with 11 bases in the middle. From germline, CDR1 is SNHLY and CDR2 FYNNEI. As DNA, the CDR3 is TGTGCCAGCAACGAGTTTTCCAACACTGAAGCTTTCTTT. Protein: CASNEFSNTEAFF.

The chain has TRBV6-6 and TRBJ2-1; D uncertain. Germline V CDR1 and CDR2: MNHNY, SVGAGI (reference sequence). V lost 2 bases to trimming and J lost 7 bases, with 9 bases between them. CDR3 length: 13 amino acids. CDR3 coding DNA: TGTGCCAGCAGTTACGGGGTTGGGAATGAGCAGTTCTTC. This encodes CASSYGVGNEQFF.

This clonotype came up many times. The rearrangement links TRBV30 to TRBJ2-1; D call uncertain. Germline V CDR1 and CDR2: GTSNPN, SVGIG (reference sequence). Trimming stripped 3 bases from V and 4 bases from J, with 10 bases between. The CDR3 is 13 amino acids. The CDR3 reads CAWSSFPYNEQFF. In DNA, the CDR3 is TGTGCCTGGAGCAGTTTTCCTTACAATGAGCAGTTCTTC.

This clonotype was counted ten times or more. The J gene is TRBJ2-3, the V gene TRBV20-1; a weak D match, TRBD1 (6 bases). Trimming took off 2 bases at V and 1 base at J, with 16 bases between the two ends. This CDR3 is 16 amino acids long. Germline V gene lookup returns CDR1 DFQATT and CDR2 SNEGSKA (reference sequence). This CDR3 is CSARNRRGVGTDTQYF. DNA for the CDR3: TGCAGTGCTAGAAATCGCAGGGGAGTGGGCACAGATACGCAGTATTTT.

This clonotype has at least ten counts. The chain carries TRBV6-1 and TRBJ2-5; 12 bases agree with TRBD2. The germline V gene has CDR1 MNHNS and CDR2 SASEGT. The length of the CDR3 is 15 residues. The J segment lost 3 bases and the V segment lost 6 bases, leaving 5 bases of the junction unmatched. The CDR3 DNA follows: TGTGCCAGCAGCCATAGACTAGCGGGGGAAGAGACCCAGTACTTC. Protein sequence: CASSHRLAGEETQYF.